These 9 T cell receptor beta chains share one sample of origin, sequenced in a study of blood T cell repertoires in COVID-19. Measured with immunoSEQ multiplex PCR; TCRdb has only the in-frame clones, and not every one. The data show roughly 670,000 clones, around 89% seen once. The sample comprised peripheral blood. The origin of the receptors is a woman aged 18-35 years with acute or convalescent COVID-19.

The J gene is TRBJ1-1, the V gene TRBV6-6; D unresolved. Germline CDR1 and CDR2: MNHNY and SVGAGI (reference sequence). The CDR3 sequence is 13 residues long. The ends were cut back, 5 bases at V and 0 bases at J, with 7 bases in the middle. CDR3 in DNA: TGTGCCAGCAGTAGGCGGATGAACACTGAAGCTTTCTTT. Translating it yields CASSRRMNTEAFF.

This sequence joins TRBV14 and TRBJ1-2; D unresolved. CDR3 size: 14 residues. V was clipped by 0 bases and J by 10 bases, with 15 bases between them. Looked up from germline, CDR1 is SGHDN and CDR2 is FVKESK. The CDR3 reads CASSQDRTRQPYTF. DNA for the CDR3: TGTGCCAGCAGCCAAGATCGAACTAGGCAGCCCTACACCTTC.

The V gene is TRBV6-5, the J gene TRBJ2-3; a weak D match, TRBD2 (6 bases). Germline assignment: CDR1 MNHEY and CDR2 SVGAGI. The length of the CDR3 is 12 residues. V lost 8 bases to trimming and J lost 12 bases, with 18 bases between them. The CDR3 loop is CASGGGGWNQYF. The CDR3 bases are TGTGCCAGCGGGGGAGGTGGGTGGAATCAGTATTTT.

V and J are TRBV9 and TRBJ2-2, with TRBD2 identical over 7 bases. CDR1 and CDR2 (germline): SGDLS, YYNGEE. Trimming removed 2 bases from V and 4 bases from J; junction bases left unmatched: 5. CDR3 length: 15 residues. DNA for the CDR3: TGTGCCAGCAGCGTGCGGGACTACGGCACCGGGGAGCTGTTTTTT. Encoded protein: CASSVRDYGTGELFF. Full variable domain (rest looked up from reference TRBV9 and TRBJ2-2): DSGVTQTPKHLITATGQRVTLRCSPRSGDLSVYWYQQSLDQGLQFLIQYYNGEERAKGNILERFSAQQFPDLHSELNLSSLELGDSALYFCASSVRDYGTGELFFGEGSRLTVL.

The genes are TRBV24-1 and TRBJ2-5; the D gene is possibly TRBD1 (6 bases). Germline V gene sequence: CDR1 KGHDR, CDR2 SFDVKD. The CDR3 length is 13 residues. The germline V and J ends were trimmed by 9 bases and 1 base, with 11 bases remaining between them. CDR3 in amino acids: CATQQGFQETQYF. Here the CDR3 DNA reads TGTGCCACCCAACAGGGCTTCCAAGAGACCCAGTACTTC.

The chain uses TRBV5-1 and TRBJ2-7; tentatively, D is TRBD2 (6 bases). CDR1 and CDR2 (germline): SGHRS, YFSETQ. V lost 4 bases, J lost 2 bases, and 10 bases lay in between. The CDR3 loop spans 13 amino acids. This CDR3 is CASSTGDTYEQYF. CDR3 DNA sequence: TGCGCCAGCAGCACGGGGGATACCTACGAGCAGTACTTC.

In its sample, this clone was seen many times. This chain links TRBV6-5 with TRBJ1-5; 8 positions agree with TRBD1. The V gene end was trimmed by 8 bases and the J gene end by 9 bases; junction bases not matched to a gene: 9. This CDR3 is built from 13 residues. Per germline, CDR1 MNHEY and CDR2 SVGAGI. The CDR3 nucleotides read TGTGCCAGCTGGGGGGACAGGACCCGGCCCCAGCATTTT. Amino acids: CASWGDRTRPQHF.

The chain carries TRBV2 and TRBJ2-7, with 10 bases lining up with TRBD1. Trimming removed 5 bases from V and 3 bases from J; junction bases left unmatched: 22. The CDR3 sequence is 20 residues long. CDR1 and CDR2 from the germline V gene are SNHLY and FYNNEI. This CDR3 is CASSSQGTGEGRRSVYEQYF. The CDR3 DNA follows: TGTGCCAGCAGTTCACAAGGGACAGGGGAGGGGAGAAGATCGGTCTACGAGCAGTACTTC.

This chain uses TRBV9 with TRBJ1-1; 7 bases map to TRBD1. The CDR3 spans 14 residues. Germline trimming cut 2 bases from V and 3 bases from J; bases unmatched to any gene: 4. Germline-derived CDR1 and CDR2 are SGDLS and YYNGEE. CDR3 nucleotide sequence: TGTGCCAGCAGCGTCAGGGGGGATGACACTGAAGCTTTCTTT. Protein: CASSVRGDDTEAFF.